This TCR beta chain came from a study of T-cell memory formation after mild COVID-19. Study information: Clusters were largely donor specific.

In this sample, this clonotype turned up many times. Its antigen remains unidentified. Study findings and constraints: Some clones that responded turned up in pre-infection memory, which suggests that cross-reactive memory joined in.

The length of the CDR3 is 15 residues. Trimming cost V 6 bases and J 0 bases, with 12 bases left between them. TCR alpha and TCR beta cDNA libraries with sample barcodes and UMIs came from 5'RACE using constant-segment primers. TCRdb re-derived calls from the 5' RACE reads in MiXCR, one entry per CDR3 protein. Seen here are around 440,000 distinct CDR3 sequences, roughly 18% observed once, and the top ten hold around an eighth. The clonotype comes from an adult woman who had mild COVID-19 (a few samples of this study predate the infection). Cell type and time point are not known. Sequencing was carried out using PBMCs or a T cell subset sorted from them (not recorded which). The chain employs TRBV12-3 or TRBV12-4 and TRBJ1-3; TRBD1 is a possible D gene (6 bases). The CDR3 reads CASSLGANSGNTIYF. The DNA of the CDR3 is TGTGCCAGCAGCCTGGGGGCCAACTCTGGAAACACCATATATTTT.